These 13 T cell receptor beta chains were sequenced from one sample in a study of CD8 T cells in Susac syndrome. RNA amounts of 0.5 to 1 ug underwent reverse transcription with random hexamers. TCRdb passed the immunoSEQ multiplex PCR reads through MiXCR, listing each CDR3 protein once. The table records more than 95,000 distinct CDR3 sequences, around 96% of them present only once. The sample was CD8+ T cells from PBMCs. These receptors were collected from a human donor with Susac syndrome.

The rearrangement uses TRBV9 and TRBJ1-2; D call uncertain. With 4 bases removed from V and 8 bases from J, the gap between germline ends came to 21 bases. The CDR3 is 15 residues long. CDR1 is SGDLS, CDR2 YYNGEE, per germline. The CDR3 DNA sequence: TGTGCCAGCAGCCCCGACCGGAGAATGGATGGGGGCTACACCTTC. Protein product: CASSPDRRMDGGYTF.

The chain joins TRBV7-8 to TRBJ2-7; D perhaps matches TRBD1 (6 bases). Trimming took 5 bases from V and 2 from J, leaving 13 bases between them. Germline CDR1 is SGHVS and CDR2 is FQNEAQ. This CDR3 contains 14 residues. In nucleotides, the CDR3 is TGTGCCAGCAGCGGACGCGACAGGCCCTACGAGCAGTACTTC. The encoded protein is CASSGRDRPYEQYF.

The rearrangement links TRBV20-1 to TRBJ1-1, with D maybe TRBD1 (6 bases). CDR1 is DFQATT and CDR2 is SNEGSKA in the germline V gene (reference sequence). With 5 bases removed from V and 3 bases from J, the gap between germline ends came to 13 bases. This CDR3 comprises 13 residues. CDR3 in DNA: TGCAGTGCTGCCCAGGGGTGGGACACTGAAGCTTTCTTT. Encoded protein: CSAAQGWDTEAFF.

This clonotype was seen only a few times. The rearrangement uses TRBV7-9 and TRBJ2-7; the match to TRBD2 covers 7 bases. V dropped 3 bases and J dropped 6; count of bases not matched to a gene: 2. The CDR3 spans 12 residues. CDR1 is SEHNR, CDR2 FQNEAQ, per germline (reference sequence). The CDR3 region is CASSLGGSEQYF. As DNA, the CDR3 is TGTGCCAGCAGCTTGGGAGGGAGCGAGCAGTACTTC.

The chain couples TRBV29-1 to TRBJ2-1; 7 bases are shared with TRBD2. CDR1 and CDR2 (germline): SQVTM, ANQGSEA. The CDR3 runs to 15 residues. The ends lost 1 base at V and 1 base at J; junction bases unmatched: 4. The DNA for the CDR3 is TGCAGCGTTGAAGTGGGTAGCGGGTCCTACAATGAGCAGTTCTTC. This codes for CSVEVGSGSYNEQFF.

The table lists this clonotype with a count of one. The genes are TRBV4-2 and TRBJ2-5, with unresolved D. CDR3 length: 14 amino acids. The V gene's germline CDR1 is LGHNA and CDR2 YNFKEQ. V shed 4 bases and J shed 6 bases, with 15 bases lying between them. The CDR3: CASSPEGQLQTQYF. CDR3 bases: TGTGCCAGCAGCCCCGAAGGGCAGCTGCAGACCCAGTACTTC.

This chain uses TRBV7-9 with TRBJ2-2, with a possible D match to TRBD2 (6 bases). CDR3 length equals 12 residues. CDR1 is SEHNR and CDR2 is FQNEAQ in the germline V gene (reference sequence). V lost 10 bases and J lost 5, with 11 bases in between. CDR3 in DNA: TGTGCCATCGCGGAGGGGACCGGGGAGCTGTTTTTT. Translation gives CAIAEGTGELFF.

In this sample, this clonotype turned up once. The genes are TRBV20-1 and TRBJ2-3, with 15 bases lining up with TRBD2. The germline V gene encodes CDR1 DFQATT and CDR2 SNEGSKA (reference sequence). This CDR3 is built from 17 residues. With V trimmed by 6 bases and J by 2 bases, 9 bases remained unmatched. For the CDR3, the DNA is TGCAGTGCGACTGGACTAGCGGGGGGGGACCTCACAGATACGCAGTATTTT. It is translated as CSATGLAGGDLTDTQYF.

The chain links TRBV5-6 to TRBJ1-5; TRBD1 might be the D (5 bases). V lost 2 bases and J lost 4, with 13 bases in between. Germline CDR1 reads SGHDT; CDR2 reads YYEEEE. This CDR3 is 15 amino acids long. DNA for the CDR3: TGTGCCAGCAGCTTACGCAGGGAACGGAATCAGCCCCAGCATTTT. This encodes CASSLRRERNQPQHF.

The CDR3 loop is CASSGGRDNYGYTF. CDR3 nucleotide sequence: TGCGCCAGCAGCGGTGGGCGGGACAACTATGGCTACACCTTC. This chain uses TRBV5-1 with TRBJ1-2; tentative D call: TRBD1 (5 bases). Germline V CDR1 and CDR2: SGHRS, YFSETQ. The V end lost 4 bases, the J end lost 2 bases, and 12 bases lay between the germline ends. This CDR3 is built from 14 residues.

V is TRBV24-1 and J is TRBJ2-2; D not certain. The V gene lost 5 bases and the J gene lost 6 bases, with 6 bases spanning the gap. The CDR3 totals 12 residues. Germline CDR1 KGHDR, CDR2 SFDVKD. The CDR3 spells CATSGEAGELFF. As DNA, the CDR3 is TGTGCCACCAGTGGAGAAGCCGGGGAGCTGTTTTTT.

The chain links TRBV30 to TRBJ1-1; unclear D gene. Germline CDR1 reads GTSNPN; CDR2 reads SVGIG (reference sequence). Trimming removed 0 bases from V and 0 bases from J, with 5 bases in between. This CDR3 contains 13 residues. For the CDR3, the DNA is TGTGCCTGGAGTGTAGAGGTGAACACTGAAGCTTTCTTT. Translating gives CAWSVEVNTEAFF. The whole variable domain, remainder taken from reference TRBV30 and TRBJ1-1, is SQTIHQWPATLVQPVGSPLSLECTVEGTSNPNLYWYRQAAGRGLQLLFYSVGIGQISSEVPQNLSASRPQDRQFILSSKKLLLSDSGFYLCAWSVEVNTEAFFGQGTRLTVV.

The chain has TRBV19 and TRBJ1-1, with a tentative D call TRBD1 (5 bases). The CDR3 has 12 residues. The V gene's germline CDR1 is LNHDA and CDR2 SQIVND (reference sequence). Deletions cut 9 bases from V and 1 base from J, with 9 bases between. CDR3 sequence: CASGGSNTEAFF. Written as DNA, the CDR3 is TGTGCCAGCGGGGGTTCGAACACTGAAGCTTTCTTT.